The clone carrying this T cell receptor (beta chain) appeared a single time. The junction and the germline gene differ at one end; a read error may be behind it. The CDR3 covers 13 residues. Germline V gene lookup returns CDR1 SSHAT and CDR2 FNYEAQ (reference sequence). The sample is drawn from a study of control samples from healthy donors and cancer patients. Clones were sequenced by immunoSEQ multiplex PCR, and TCRdb holds only the in-frame ones, with some missing. This table holds more than 110,000 clones, 88% found once. The sequenced material came from blood. This chain uses TRBV7-7 with TRBJ1-5; unclear D gene. This receptor was taken from a woman aged 25-40 years in good health. This CDR3 is CASSLSRDQPQHF. CDR3 coding DNA: TGTGCTAGCAGCTTAAGTCGGGATCAGCCCCAGCATTTT.